This TCR beta chain was recorded in a study of T cells in localized non-small cell lung cancer. V was clipped by 0 bases and J by 6 bases, with 9 bases between them. The CDR3 is 14 residues long. The germline CDR1 and CDR2 sequences are ENHRY and SYGVKD. Turning to this clone: What it binds is unknown.

Overall study results and limits: Within adjacent lung there appeared a median 57 of the top 100 tumor clones.

Some clones are missing from TCRdb's copy, which holds only in-frame ones; the method was immunoSEQ multiplex PCR. The sample records about 26,000 clones, 91% being singletons. Sequenced material: peripheral blood, taken before any cancer treatment. The gene calls are TRBV10-3 and TRBJ1-5; D unresolved. The sequence came from a female donor aged 60 or older with stage II squamous cell lung carcinoma. CDR3: CAISESKGTQPQHF. The DNA of the CDR3 is TGTGCCATCAGTGAGTCAAAGGGCACTCAGCCCCAGCATTTT.